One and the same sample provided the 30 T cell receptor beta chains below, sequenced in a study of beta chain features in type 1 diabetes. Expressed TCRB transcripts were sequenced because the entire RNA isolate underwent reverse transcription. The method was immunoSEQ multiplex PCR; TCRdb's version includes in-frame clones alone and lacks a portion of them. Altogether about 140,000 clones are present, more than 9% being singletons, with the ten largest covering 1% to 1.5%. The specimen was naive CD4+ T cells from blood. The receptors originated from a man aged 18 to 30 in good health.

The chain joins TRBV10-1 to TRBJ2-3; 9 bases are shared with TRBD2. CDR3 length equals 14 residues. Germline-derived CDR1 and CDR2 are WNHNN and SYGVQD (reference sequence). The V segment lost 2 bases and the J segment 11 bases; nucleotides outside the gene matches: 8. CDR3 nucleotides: TGCGCCAGCAGTGAGGGGACTAGCCGACGGGGGCAGTATTTT. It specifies CASSEGTSRRGQYF.

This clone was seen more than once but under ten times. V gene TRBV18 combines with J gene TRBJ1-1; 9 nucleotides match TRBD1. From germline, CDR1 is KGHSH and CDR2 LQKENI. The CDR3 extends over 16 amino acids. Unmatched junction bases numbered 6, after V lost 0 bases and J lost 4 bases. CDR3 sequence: CASSPPNRGRGTEAFF. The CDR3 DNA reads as TGTGCCAGCTCACCACCGAACAGGGGGCGAGGCACTGAAGCTTTCTTT. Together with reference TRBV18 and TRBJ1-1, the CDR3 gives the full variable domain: NAGVMQNPRHLVRRRGQEARLRCSPMKGHSHVYWYRQLPEEGLKFMVYLQKENIIDESGMPKERFSAEFPKEGPSILRIQQVVRGDSAAYFCASSPPNRGRGTEAFFGQGTRLTVV.

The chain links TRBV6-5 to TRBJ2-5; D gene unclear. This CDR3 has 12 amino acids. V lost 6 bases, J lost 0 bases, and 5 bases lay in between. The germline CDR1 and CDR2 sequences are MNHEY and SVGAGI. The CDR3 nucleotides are TGTGCCAGCAGCCAGAACCAAGAGACCCAGTACTTC. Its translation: CASSQNQETQYF.

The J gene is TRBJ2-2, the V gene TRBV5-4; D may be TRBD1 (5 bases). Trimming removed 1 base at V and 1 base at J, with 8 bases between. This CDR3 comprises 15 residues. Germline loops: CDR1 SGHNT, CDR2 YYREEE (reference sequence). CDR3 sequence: CASSLRGRNTGELFF. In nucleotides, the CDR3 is TGTGCCAGCAGCTTGAGGGGAAGGAACACCGGGGAGCTGTTTTTT.

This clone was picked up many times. The CDR3 DNA reads as TGCGCCAGCAGTCAGCACGAAGGGACTAGCGGGGATGAGCAGTTCTTC. Protein product: CASSQHEGTSGDEQFF. This chain joins TRBV23-1 and TRBJ2-1; 13 nucleotides agree with TRBD2. TRBV23-1 falls under the ORF class, with uncertain function. V dropped 3 bases and J dropped 8; count of bases not matched to a gene: 7. The CDR3 is 16 amino acids.

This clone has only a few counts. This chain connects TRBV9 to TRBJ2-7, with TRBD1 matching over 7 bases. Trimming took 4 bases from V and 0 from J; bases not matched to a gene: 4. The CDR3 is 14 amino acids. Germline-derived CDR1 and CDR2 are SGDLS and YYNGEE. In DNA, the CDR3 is TGTGCCAGCAGCCCCGGGACAGTCTCCTACGAGCAGTACTTC. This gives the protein CASSPGTVSYEQYF.

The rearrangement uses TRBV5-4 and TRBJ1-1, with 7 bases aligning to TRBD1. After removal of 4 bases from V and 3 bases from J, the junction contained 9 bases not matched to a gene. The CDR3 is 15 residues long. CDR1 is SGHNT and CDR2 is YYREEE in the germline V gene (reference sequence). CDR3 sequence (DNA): TGTGCCAGCAGCCTGGTAGGGGGCGGACACACTGAAGCTTTCTTT. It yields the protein CASSLVGGGHTEAFF.

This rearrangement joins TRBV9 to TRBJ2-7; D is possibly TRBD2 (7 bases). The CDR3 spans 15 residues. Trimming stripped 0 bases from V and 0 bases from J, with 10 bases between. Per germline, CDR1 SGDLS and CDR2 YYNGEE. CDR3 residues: CASSVGGGNSYEQYF. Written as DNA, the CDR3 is TGTGCCAGCAGCGTAGGCGGGGGCAACTCCTACGAGCAGTACTTC.

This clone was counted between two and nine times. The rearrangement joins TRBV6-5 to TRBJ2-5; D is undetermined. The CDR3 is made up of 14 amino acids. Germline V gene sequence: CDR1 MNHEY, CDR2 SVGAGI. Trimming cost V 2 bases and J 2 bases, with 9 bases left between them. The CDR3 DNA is TGTGCCAGCAGTTACGACACGTTACAAGAGACCCAGTACTTC. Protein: CASSYDTLQETQYF.

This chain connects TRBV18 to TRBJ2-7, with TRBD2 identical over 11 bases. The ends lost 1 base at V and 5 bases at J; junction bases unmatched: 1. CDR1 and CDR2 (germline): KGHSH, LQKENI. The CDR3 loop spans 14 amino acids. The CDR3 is CASSPRLAGNEQYF. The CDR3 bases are TGTGCCAGCTCACCACGACTAGCGGGGAACGAGCAGTACTTC.

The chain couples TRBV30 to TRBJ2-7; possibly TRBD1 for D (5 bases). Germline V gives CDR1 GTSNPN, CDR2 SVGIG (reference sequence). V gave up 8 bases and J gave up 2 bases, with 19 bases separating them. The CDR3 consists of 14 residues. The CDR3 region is CAQAKGLLAYEQYF. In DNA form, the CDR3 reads TGTGCCCAAGCGAAGGGGCTTTTGGCCTACGAGCAGTACTTC.

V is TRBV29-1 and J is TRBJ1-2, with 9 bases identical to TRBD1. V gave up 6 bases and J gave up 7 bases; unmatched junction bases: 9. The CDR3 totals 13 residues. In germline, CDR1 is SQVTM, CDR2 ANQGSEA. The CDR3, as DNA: TGCAGCGTAAGGACAGGGGTGACGCGTGGCTACACCTTC. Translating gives CSVRTGVTRGYTF.

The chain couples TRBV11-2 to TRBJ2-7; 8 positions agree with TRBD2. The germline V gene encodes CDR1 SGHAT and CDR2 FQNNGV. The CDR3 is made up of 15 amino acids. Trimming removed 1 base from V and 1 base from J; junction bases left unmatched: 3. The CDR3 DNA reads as TGTGCCAGCAGCTTAGGAGCGGGGGTGTCCTACGAGCAGTACTTC. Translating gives CASSLGAGVSYEQYF. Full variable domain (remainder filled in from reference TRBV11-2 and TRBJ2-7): EAGVAQSPRYKIIEKRQSVAFWCNPISGHATLYWYQQILGQGPKLLIQFQNNGVVDDSQLPKDRFSAERLKGVDSTLKIQPAKLEDSAVYLCASSLGAGVSYEQYFGPGTRLTVT.

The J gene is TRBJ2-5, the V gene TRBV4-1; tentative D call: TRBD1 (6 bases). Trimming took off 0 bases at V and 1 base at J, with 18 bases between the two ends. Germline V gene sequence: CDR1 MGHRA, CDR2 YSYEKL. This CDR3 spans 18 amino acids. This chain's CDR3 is CASSQEVLGAGSQETQYF. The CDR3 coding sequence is TGCGCCAGCAGCCAAGAAGTGTTGGGGGCCGGAAGCCAAGAGACCCAGTACTTC.

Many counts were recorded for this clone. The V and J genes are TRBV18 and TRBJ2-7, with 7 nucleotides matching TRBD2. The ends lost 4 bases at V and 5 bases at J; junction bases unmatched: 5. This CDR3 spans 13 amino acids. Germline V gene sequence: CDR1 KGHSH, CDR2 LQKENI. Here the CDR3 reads CASSHGDYNEQYF. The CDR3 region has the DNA TGTGCCAGCTCACACGGGGACTATAACGAGCAGTACTTC.

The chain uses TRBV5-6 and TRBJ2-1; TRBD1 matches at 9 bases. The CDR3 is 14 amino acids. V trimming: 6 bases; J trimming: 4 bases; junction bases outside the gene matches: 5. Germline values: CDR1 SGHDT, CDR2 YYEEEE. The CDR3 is CASTRDRAYNEQFF. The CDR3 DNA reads TGTGCCAGCACCCGGGACAGGGCTTACAATGAGCAGTTCTTC.

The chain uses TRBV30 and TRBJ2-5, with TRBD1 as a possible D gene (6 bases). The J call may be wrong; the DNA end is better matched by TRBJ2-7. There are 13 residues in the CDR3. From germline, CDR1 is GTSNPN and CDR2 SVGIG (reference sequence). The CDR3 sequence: CAWSPITGIEQYF. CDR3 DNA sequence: TGTGCCTGGAGCCCCATAACAGGGATCGAGCAGTACTTC.

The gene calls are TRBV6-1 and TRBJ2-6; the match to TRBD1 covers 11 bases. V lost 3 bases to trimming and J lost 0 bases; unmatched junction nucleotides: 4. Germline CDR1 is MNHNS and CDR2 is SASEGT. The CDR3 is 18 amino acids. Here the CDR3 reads CASSDGTGGYSGANVLTF. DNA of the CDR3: TGTGCCAGCAGTGACGGGACAGGGGGTTACTCTGGGGCCAACGTCCTGACTTTC.

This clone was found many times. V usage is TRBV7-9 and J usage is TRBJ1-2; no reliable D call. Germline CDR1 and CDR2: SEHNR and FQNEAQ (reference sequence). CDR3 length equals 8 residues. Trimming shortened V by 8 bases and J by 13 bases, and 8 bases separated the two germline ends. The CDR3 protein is CASGRGTF. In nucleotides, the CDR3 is TGTGCCAGCGGGCGGGGCACCTTC.

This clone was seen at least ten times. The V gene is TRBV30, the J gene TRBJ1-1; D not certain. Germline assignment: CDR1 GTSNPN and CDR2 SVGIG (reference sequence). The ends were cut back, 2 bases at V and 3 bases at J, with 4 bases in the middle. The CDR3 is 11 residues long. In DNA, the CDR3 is TGTGCCTGGAGTCTAGACACTGAAGCTTTCTTT. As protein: CAWSLDTEAFF.

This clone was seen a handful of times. The CDR3, as DNA: TGCGCCAGCAGCTCCCAACCGGGACTAGCGGGGGGCAATGAGCAGTTCTTC. It specifies CASSSQPGLAGGNEQFF. This chain joins TRBV5-1 and TRBJ2-1; 15 bases line up with TRBD2. The CDR3 length is 17 residues. The germline gives CDR1 SGHRS, CDR2 YFSETQ. Trimming removed 3 bases from V and 6 bases from J; junction bases left unmatched: 7.

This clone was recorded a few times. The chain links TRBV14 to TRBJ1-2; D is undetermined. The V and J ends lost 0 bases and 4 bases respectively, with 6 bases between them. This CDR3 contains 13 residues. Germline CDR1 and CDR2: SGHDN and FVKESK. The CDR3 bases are TGTGCCAGCAGCCAAGACTATTCCTATGGCTACACCTTC. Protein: CASSQDYSYGYTF.

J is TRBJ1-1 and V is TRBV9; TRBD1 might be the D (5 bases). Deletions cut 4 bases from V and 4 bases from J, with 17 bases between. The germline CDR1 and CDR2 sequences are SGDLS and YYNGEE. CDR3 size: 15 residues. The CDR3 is CASSPKRPGSTEAFF. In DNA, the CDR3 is TGTGCCAGCAGCCCTAAAAGGCCAGGGTCCACTGAAGCTTTCTTT.

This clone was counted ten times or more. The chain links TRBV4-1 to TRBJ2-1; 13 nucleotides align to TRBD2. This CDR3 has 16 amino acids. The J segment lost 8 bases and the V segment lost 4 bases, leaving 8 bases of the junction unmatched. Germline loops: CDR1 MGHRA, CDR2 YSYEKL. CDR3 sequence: CASSRSGTSGVDEQFF. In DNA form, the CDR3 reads TGCGCCAGCAGCCGTTCCGGGACTAGCGGGGTCGATGAGCAGTTCTTC.

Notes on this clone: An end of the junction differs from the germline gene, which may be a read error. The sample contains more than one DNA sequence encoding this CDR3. The CDR3 nucleotides are TGTGCCAGCAGCTTGATGATAGCGGGGGTTCAAGAGACCCAGTACTTC. It encodes CASSLMIAGVQETQYF. The chain carries TRBV5-1 and TRBJ2-5, with 9 bases aligning to TRBD2. Germline V CDR1 and CDR2: SGHRS, YFSETQ. This CDR3 is 16 amino acids long. The full variable domain, completed using reference TRBV5-1 and TRBJ2-5, is KAGVTQTPRYLIKTRGQQVTLSCSPISGHRSVSWYQQTPGQGLQFLFEYFSETQRNKGNFPGRFSGRQFSNSRSEMNVSTLELGDSALYLCASSLMIAGVQETQYFGPGTRLLVL.

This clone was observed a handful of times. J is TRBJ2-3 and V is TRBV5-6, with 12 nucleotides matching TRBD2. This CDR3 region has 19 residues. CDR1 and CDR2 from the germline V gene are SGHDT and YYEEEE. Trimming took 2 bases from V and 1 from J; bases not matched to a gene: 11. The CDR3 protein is CASSFPRTSGALGTDTQYF. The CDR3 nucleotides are TGTGCCAGCAGCTTCCCTCGGACTAGCGGGGCGCTGGGCACAGATACGCAGTATTTT. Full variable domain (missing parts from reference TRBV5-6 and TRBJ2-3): DAGVTQSPTHLIKTRGQQVTLRCSPKSGHDTVSWYQQALGQGPQFIFQYYEEEERQRGNFPDRFSGHQFPNYSSELNVNALLLGDSALYLCASSFPRTSGALGTDTQYFGPGTRLTVL.

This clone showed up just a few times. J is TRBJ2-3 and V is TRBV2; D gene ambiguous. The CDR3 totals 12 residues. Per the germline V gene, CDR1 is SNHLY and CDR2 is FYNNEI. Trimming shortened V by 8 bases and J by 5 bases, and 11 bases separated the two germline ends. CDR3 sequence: CASRVGQDTQYF. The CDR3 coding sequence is TGTGCCAGCCGAGTGGGCCAAGATACGCAGTATTTT.

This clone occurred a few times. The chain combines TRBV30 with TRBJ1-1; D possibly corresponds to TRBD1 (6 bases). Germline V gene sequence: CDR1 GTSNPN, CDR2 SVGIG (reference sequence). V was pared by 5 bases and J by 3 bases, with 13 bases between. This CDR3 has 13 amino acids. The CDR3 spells CAWGLNRDTEAFF. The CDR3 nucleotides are TGTGCCTGGGGTCTGAACAGGGACACTGAAGCTTTCTTT.

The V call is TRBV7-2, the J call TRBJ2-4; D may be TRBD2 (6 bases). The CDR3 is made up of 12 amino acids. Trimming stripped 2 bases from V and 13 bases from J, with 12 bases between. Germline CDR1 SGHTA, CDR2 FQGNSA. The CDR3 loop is CASSLPGLPQYF. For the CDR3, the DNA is TGTGCCAGCAGCTTACCGGGACTTCCCCAGTACTTC.

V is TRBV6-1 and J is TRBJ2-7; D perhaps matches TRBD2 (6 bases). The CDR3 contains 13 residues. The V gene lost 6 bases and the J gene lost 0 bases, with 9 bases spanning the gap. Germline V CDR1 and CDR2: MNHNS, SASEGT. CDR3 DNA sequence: TGTGCCAGCAGCCTAGCGCGCTCCTACGAGCAGTACTTC. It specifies CASSLARSYEQYF.